These 4 T cell receptor beta chains originate from one sample sequenced in a study of cytomegalovirus exposure and HLA in healthy donors. The PCR made use of 60 Vbeta and 13 Jbeta primers. Method: immunoSEQ multiplex PCR; TCRdb's copy keeps in-frame clones and lacks some. The data contain 90,000 to 150,000 clones, roughly 87% of them singletons. The sequenced sample was PBMCs. All receptors come from a woman younger than 35 in good health and CMV-seronegative.

The chain combines TRBV19 with TRBJ2-7; 9 bases are shared with TRBD2. The CDR3 loop spans 13 amino acids. The J segment lost 3 bases and the V segment lost 4 bases, leaving 1 base of the junction unmatched. Germline loops: CDR1 LNHDA, CDR2 SQIVND (reference sequence). Here the CDR3 DNA reads TGTGCCAGTAGTAGACTAGCGGACTACGAGCAGTACTTC. As protein: CASSRLADYEQYF.

As to this clone: An end of the junction differs from the germline gene, which may be a read error. The chain couples TRBV14 to TRBJ2-4; no clear D gene. Per germline, CDR1 SGHDN and CDR2 FVKESK. This CDR3 is built from 11 residues. CDR3 sequence (DNA): TGTGCCAGCAGCCAAGCAAACAGTCAGTACTTC. This translates into CASSQANSQYF. Full variable domain (outside the CDR3, taken from reference TRBV14 and TRBJ2-4): EAGVTQFPSHSVIEKGQTVTLRCDPISGHDNLYWYRRVMGKEIKFLLHFVKESKQDESGMPNNRFLAERTGGTYSTLKVQPAELEDSGVYFCASSQANSQYFGAGTRLSVL.

V usage is TRBV10-2 and J usage is TRBJ1-5; no definite D call. Germline V gene sequence: CDR1 WSHSY, CDR2 SAAADI. The CDR3 has 14 residues. The ends were cut back, 4 bases at V and 0 bases at J, with 7 bases in the middle. CDR3 coding DNA: TGCGCCAGCAGTGCCGGGAATAGCAATCAGCCCCAGCATTTT. Encoded protein: CASSAGNSNQPQHF.

The chain couples TRBV7-9 to TRBJ1-3; 8 bases fit TRBD1. With V trimmed by 4 bases and J by 7 bases, 15 bases remained unmatched. CDR3 length equals 17 residues. Germline V gives CDR1 SEHNR, CDR2 FQNEAQ (reference sequence). CDR3 coding DNA: TGTGCCAGCAGCTCGTTTAGGACAGGGCCTAAACGGAACACCATATATTTT. It yields the protein CASSSFRTGPKRNTIYF.